The rows below give T cell receptor beta chains drawn from one sample of a study of CD8+ T cells in alopecia areata. Sequenced by immunoSEQ multiplex PCR; TCRdb stores in-frame clones only, minus some. The data show over 95,000 clones, 50% to 75% seen once. The sequencing here drew on CD8+ T cells sorted from blood, taken at week 4, from a patient treated with tofacitinib. These receptors all stem from a human donor with alopecia areata. Each CDR3 is given with its conserved first and last residue. A D gene is named only where the DNA matches it firmly. Not every row has a clone size; where given, it reads once, few, many or a size class.

cdr3_aa cdr3_nt clone_size j_call d_call v_call
CASSYWDRGFEAFF TGTGCCAGCAGCTACTGGGACAGGGGATTTGAAGCTTTCTTT - TRBJ1-1 TRBD1 TRBV7-9
CASSTTPIEPQHF TGTGCCAGCAGCACAACACCCATCGAGCCCCAGCATTTT few TRBJ1-5 - TRBV7-2
CASSQVAGLDTQYF TGCGCCAGCAGCCAAGTAGCGGGACTAGATACGCAGTATTTT - TRBJ2-3 TRBD2 TRBV4-1
CASIRTANTGELFF TGTGCCAGCATCCGGACAGCGAACACCGGGGAGCTGTTTTTT few TRBJ2-2 - TRBV7-9
CSPWGGPPLDTEAFF TGCAGCCCCTGGGGGGGACCTCCCCTGGACACTGAAGCTTTCTTT few TRBJ1-1 - TRBV29-1
CASNGRASNQPQHF TGTGCCAGCAACGGCAGGGCGAGCAATCAGCCCCAGCATTTT - TRBJ1-5 - TRBV28
CASSVAGTDTQYF TGTGCCAGCAGCGTAGCGGGCACAGATACGCAGTATTTT - TRBJ2-3 - TRBV9
CASSLSAGTSGFLGETQYF TGTGCCAGCAGTTTATCAGCCGGGACTAGCGGGTTCCTGGGAGAGACCCAGTACTTC - TRBJ2-5 TRBD2 TRBV28
CASRGGGGYTF TGTGCCAGCCGTGGCGGGGGAGGCTACACCTTC - TRBJ1-2 - TRBV28
CASSSPGLSNEKLFF TGCGCCAGCAGCTCGCCCGGGCTGTCAAATGAAAAACTGTTTTTT many TRBJ1-4 - TRBV5-1
CASSPKGLRF TGTGCCAGCAGTCCTAAGGGACTTCGCTTC - TRBJ2-7 - TRBV25-1
CAWTGGSNIPQFF TGTGCCTGGACAGGGGGCTCAAATATCCCGCAGTTCTTC once TRBJ2-1 TRBD1 TRBV30
CASSRGTNTEAFF TGTGCCAGCAGTAGAGGGACTAACACTGAAGCTTTCTTT - TRBJ1-1 - TRBV6-4
CASSTPREGRNEQFF TGTGCCAGCAGCACCCCAAGGGAAGGGCGTAATGAGCAGTTCTTC many TRBJ2-1 - TRBV7-3
CASSPSLDRSNEKLFF TGTGCCAGCAGCCCGTCACTGGACCGCTCTAATGAAAAACTGTTTTTT - TRBJ1-4 - TRBV7-9
CASSLDLYQYNEQFF TGTGCCAGCAGCTTAGATCTTTATCAATACAATGAGCAGTTCTTC - TRBJ2-1 - TRBV11-2
CAWSLNEQFF TGTGCCTGGAGTCTCAATGAGCAGTTCTTC - TRBJ2-1 - TRBV30
CASSPLAAGELFF TGTGCCAGCAGTCCCCTCGCGGCCGGGGAGCTGTTTTTT few TRBJ2-2 - TRBV27
CASSRDRADTEAFF TGCGCCAGCAGCCGGGACAGGGCTGACACTGAAGCTTTCTTT - TRBJ1-1 TRBD1 TRBV4-1
CASIIAGEAEAFF TGTGCCAGCATCATCGCGGGGGAAGCTGAAGCTTTCTTT - TRBJ1-1 - TRBV11-2
CATSRDRAGLYLTGELFF TGTGCCACCAGCAGAGATAGAGCTGGACTATACCTGACCGGGGAGCTGTTTTTT - TRBJ2-2 - TRBV15
CASSLLTHEQFF TGTGCCAGCAGCTTACTTACCCATGAGCAGTTCTTC - TRBJ2-1 - TRBV7-9
CASSVWRNTEAFF TGTGCCAGCAGTGTTTGGAGGAACACTGAAGCTTTCTTT once TRBJ1-1 - TRBV2
CASIGLGTEAFF TGTGCCAGCATCGGCCTGGGCACTGAAGCTTTCTTT - TRBJ1-1 - TRBV6-1
CASSYGLAGGYEQYF TGTGCCAGCAGCTACGGACTAGCGGGAGGCTACGAGCAGTACTTC - TRBJ2-7 TRBD2 TRBV7-2
CASSVGGDGPRETQYF TGTGCCAGCAGCGTAGGTGGTGACGGCCCCAGGGAGACCCAGTACTTC - TRBJ2-5 - TRBV9
CASSLTRGDSYNEQFF TGTGCCAGCAGCCTCACCCGTGGGGACAGCTACAATGAGCAGTTCTTC medium-sized TRBJ2-1 TRBD1 TRBV9
CASSGPQSSYNEQFF TGTGCCAGCAGCGGACCCCAGAGCTCCTACAATGAGCAGTTCTTC - TRBJ2-1 - TRBV13
CASSLKGGRSTDTQYF TGCGCCAGCAGCTTGAAGGGGGGGCGGTCCACAGATACGCAGTATTTT - TRBJ2-3 - TRBV5-1
CSVDERGGRADTQYF TGCAGCGTTGACGAGCGGGGGGGCCGGGCAGATACGCAGTATTTT - TRBJ2-3 TRBD2 TRBV29-1
CASSSGTSGYNEQFF TGCGCCAGCAGCTCCGGGACTAGCGGGTACAATGAGCAGTTCTTC - TRBJ2-1 TRBD2 TRBV5-1
CASSQGSGSYEQYF TGCGCCAGCAGTCAGGGGAGTGGGTCCTACGAGCAGTACTTC - TRBJ2-7 - TRBV4-1
CASSFGKTHGYTF TGTGCCAGCAGTTTTGGCAAAACCCATGGCTACACCTTC - TRBJ1-2 - TRBV27
CASSDGTGDGNIQYF TGTGCCAGCAGCGACGGGACAGGGGACGGAAACATTCAGTACTTC once TRBJ2-4 TRBD1 TRBV9
CASSQARTVVENGYTF TGCGCCAGCAGCCAGGCTAGGACCGTCGTGGAGAATGGCTACACCTTC - TRBJ1-2 - TRBV4-3
CASTYPLEETQYF TGTGCCAGCACCTACCCTCTCGAAGAGACCCAGTACTTC - TRBJ2-5 - TRBV2
CASSVGWTNSGANVLTF TGTGCCAGCAGCGTAGGATGGACTAACTCTGGGGCCAACGTCCTGACTTTC - TRBJ2-6 - TRBV9
CATTTSGTYEQYF TGTGCCACTACGACTAGCGGAACCTACGAGCAGTACTTC - TRBJ2-7 TRBD2 TRBV19
CSVEDGGQGSGNTIYF TGCAGCGTTGAAGATGGAGGACAGGGCTCTGGAAACACCATATATTTT few TRBJ1-3 TRBD1 TRBV29-1
CAWSLASGRTYNEQFF TGTGCCTGGAGCCTGGCTAGCGGGAGGACCTACAATGAGCAGTTCTTC - TRBJ2-1 TRBD2 TRBV30